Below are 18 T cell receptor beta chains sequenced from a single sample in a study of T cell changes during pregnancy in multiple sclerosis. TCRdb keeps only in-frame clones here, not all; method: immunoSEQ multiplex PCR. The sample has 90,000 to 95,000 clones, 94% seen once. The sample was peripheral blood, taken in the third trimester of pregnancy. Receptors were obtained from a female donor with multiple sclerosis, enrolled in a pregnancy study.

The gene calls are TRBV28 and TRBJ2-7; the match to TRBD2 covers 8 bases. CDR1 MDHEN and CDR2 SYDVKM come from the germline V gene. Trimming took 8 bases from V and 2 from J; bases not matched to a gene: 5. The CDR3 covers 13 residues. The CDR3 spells CASGAGVPYEQYF. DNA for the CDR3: TGTGCCAGCGGAGCGGGAGTCCCCTACGAGCAGTACTTC. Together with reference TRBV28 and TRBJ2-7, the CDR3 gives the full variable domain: DVKVTQSSRYLVKRTGEKVFLECVQDMDHENMFWYRQDPGLGLRLIYFSYDVKMKEKGDIPEGYSVSREKKERFSLILESASTNQTSMYLCASGAGVPYEQYFGPGTRLTVT.

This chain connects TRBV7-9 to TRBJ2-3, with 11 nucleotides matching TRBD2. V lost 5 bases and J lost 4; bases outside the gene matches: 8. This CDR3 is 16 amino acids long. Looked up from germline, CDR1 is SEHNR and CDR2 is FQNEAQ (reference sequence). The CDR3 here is CASSQPTSGIADTQYF. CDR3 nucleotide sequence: TGTGCCAGCAGCCAACCGACTAGCGGGATCGCAGATACGCAGTATTTT.

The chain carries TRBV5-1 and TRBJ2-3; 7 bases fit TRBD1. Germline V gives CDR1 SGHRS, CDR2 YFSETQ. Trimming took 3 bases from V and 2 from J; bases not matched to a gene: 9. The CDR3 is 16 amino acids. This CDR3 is CASSSRGSPFTDTQYF. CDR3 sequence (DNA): TGCGCCAGCAGCTCCAGGGGGTCCCCCTTCACAGATACGCAGTATTTT.

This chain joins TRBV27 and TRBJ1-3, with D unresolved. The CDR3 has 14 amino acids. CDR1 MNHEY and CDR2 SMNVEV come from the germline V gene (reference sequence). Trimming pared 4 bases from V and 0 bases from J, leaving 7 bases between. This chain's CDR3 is CASSSIHSGNTIYF. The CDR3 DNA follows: TGTGCCAGCAGTTCCATCCACTCTGGAAACACCATATATTTT.

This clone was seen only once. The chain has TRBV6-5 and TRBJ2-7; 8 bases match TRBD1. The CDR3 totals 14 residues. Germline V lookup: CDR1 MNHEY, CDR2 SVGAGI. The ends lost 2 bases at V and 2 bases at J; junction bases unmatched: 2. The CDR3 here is CASSYRDRPYEQYF. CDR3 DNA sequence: TGTGCCAGCAGTTACAGGGACAGGCCCTACGAGCAGTACTTC.

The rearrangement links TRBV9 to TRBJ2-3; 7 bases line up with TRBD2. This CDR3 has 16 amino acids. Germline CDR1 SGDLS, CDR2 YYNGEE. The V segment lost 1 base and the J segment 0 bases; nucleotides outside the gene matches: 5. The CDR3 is CASSVTAGVSTDTQYF. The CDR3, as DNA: TGTGCCAGCAGCGTAACGGCGGGAGTCAGCACAGATACGCAGTATTTT.

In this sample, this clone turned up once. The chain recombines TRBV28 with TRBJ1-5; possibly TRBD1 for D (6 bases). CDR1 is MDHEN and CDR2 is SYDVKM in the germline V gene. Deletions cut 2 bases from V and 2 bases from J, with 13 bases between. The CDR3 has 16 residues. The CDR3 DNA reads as TGTGCCAGCAGTTTAGTGGGGGCCCAGGGCAATCAGCCCCAGCATTTT. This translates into CASSLVGAQGNQPQHF.

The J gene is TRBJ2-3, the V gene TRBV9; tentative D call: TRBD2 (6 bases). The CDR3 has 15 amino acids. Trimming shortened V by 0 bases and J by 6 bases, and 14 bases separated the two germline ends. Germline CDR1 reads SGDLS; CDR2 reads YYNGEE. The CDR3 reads CASSVGGAGGDTQYF. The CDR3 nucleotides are TGTGCCAGCAGCGTAGGCGGGGCGGGTGGGGATACGCAGTATTTT.

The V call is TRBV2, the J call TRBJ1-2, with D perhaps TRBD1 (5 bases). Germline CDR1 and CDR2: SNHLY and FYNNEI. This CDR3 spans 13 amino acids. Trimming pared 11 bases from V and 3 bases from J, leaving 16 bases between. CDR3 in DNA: TGTGCCTTTAGTCGGGGGGGAGACTATGGCTACACCTTC. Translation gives CAFSRGGDYGYTF.

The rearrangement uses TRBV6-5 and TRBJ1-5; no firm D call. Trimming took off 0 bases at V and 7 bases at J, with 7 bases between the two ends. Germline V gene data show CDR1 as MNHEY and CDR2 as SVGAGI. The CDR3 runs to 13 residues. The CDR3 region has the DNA TGTGCCAGCAGTTACTCTTCTTTCCAGCCCCAGCATTTT. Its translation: CASSYSSFQPQHF.

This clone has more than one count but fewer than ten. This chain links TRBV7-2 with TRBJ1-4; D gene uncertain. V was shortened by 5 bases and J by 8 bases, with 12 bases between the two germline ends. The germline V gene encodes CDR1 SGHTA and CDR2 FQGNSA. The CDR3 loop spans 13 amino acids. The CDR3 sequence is CASSPSSGEKLFF. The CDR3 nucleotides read TGTGCCAGCAGCCCGTCCTCGGGAGAAAAACTGTTTTTT. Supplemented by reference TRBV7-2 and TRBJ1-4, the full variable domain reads GAGVSQSPSNKVTEKGKDVELRCDPISGHTALYWYRQSLGQGLEFLIYFQGNSAPDKSGLPSDRFSAERTGGSVSTLTIQRTQQEDSAVYLCASSPSSGEKLFFGSGTQLSVL.

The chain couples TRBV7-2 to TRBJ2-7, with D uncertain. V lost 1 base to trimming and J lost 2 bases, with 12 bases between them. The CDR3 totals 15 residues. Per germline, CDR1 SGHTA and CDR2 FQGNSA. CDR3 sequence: CASSLVGALTYEQYF. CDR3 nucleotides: TGTGCCAGCAGCTTAGTGGGCGCCCTTACCTACGAGCAGTACTTC.

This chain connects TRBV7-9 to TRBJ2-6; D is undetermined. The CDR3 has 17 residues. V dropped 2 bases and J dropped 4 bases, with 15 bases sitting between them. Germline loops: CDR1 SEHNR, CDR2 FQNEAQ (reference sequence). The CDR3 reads CASSLIVQSSGANVLTF. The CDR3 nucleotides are TGTGCCAGCAGCTTAATTGTTCAGTCTTCCGGGGCCAACGTCCTGACTTTC. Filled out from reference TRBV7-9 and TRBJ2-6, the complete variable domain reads DTGVSQNPRHKITKRGQNVTFRCDPISEHNRLYWYRQTLGQGPEFLTYFQNEAQLEKSRLLSDRFSAERPKGSFSTLEIQRTEQGDSAMYLCASSLIVQSSGANVLTFGAGSRLTVL.

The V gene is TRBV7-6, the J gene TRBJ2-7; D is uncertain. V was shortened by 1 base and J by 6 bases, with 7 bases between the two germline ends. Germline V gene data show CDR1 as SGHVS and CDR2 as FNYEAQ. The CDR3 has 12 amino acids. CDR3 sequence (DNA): TGTGCCAGCAGCTTAGGAGAATCCGAGCAGTACTTC. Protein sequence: CASSLGESEQYF.

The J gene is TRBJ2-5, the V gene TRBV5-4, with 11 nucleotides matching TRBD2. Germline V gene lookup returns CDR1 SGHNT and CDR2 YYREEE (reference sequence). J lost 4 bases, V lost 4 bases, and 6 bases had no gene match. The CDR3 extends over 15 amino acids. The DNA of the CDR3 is TGTGCCAGCAGCCTAGCGGGAGGCTTTCTAGAGACCCAGTACTTC. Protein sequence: CASSLAGGFLETQYF.

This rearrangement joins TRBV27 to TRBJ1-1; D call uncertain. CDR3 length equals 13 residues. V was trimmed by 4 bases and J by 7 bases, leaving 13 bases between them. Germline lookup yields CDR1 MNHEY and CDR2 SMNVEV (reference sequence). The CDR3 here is CASSSRRGFEAFF. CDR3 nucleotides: TGTGCCAGCAGTTCCCGCCGAGGCTTTGAAGCTTTCTTT.

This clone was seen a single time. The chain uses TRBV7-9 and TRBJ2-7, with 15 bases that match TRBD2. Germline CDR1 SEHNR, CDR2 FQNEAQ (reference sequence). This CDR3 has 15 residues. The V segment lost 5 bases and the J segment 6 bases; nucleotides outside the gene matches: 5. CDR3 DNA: TGTGCCAGCAGCGGAAGGACTAGCGGGAGGGGCGAGCAGTACTTC. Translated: CASSGRTSGRGEQYF.

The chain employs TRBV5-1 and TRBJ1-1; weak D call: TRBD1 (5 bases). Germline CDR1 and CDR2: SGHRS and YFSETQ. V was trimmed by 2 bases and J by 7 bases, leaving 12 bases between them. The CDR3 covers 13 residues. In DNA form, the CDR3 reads TGCGCCAGCAGCTTAAGGGGCTTTGGTGAAGCTTTCTTT. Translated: CASSLRGFGEAFF.